This T cell receptor beta chain was captured by sequencing in a study of T cells in narcolepsy. At the level of the study: Healthy controls were enrolled alongside patients with narcolepsy type 1 or type 2.

The V gene lost 5 bases and the J gene lost 7 bases, with 17 bases spanning the gap. Per germline, CDR1 SGHNT and CDR2 YENEEA. The CDR3 extends over 14 amino acids. Worth noting for this clone: What it binds is not known.

Sequencing was performed with immunoSEQ multiplex PCR; in TCRdb, only in-frame clones are kept and a portion is missing. Of more than 9,500 clones listed, roughly 93% are singletons. General observations from the study: Autoreactive clone sequences were missing from some blood memory CD4+ repertoires. Healthy controls reportedly lacked the autoreactive clonotypes serially found in patients' blood. HCRT-specific and TRIB2-specific autoreactive clonotypes appeared among same-patient CSF and blood CD4+ clonotypes.

The specimen was CD45RA- memory CD4+ T cells from PBMCs. The origin of this receptor is a human donor with narcolepsy. V is TRBV11-3 and J is TRBJ2-5; possible D gene TRBD2, 5 bases. DNA for the CDR3: TGTGCCAGCAGCCCGGACGGGATGTCACGGACCCAGTACTTC. Its translation is CASSPDGMSRTQYF.